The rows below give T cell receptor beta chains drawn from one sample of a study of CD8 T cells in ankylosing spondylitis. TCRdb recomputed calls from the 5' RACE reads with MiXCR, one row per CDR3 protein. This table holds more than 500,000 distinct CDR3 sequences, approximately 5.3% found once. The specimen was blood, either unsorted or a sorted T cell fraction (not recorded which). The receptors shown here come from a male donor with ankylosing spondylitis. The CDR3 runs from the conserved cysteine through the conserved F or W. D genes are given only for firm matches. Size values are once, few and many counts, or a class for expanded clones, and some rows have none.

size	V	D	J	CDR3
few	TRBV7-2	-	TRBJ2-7	CASSLAYTSSFHEQYF
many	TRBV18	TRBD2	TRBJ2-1	CASSPLGGGTNEQFF
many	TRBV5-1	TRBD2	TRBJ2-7	CASSLGLAGDYEQYF
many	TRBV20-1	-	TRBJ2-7	CSAGKLSYEQYF
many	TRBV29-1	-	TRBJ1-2	CSARVADGYTF
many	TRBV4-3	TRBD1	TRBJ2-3	CASSPGQGGGTDTQYF
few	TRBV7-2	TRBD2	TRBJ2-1	CASSLSGRAFNEQFF
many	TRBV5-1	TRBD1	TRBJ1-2	CASSNQGDYGYTF
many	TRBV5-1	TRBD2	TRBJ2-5	CASSLVLAGQETQYF
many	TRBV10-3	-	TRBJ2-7	CAISELGPNYEQYF
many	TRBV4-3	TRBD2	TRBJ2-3	CASSQSRGGPDTQYF
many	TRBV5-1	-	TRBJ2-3	CASSLGSGPNTDTQYF
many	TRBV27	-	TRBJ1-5	CASSLSGGWGSNQPQHF
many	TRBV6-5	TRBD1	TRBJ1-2	CASSSVTGLLDGYTF
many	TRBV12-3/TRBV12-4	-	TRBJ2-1	CASSEGRWREFF
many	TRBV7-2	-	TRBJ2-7	CASSIGGGTVSYEQYF
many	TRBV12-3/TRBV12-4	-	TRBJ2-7	CASSPTASYEQYF
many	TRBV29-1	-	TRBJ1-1	CSVGGLMNTEAFF
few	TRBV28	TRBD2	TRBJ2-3	CASTFLERGVTDTQYF
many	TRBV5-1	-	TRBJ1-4	CASSLPGLGEKLFF
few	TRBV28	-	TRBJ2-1	CASRRLGYNEQFF
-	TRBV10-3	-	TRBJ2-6	CAIRTLQKGTGANVLTF
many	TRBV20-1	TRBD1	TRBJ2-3	CSARFGRDRGYSSTDTQYF
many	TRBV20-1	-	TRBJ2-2	CSARKHKTGELFF
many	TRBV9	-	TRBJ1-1	CASSVDGEDTEAFF
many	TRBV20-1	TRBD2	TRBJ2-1	CSAKASGVAEQFF
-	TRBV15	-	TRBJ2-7	CATSREYNSGGSYEQYF
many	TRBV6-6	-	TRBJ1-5	CASSLEDSEPQHF
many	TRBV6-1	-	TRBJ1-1	CASKKWRSWSTEAFF
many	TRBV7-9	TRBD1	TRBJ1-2	CASSFGDRSDTF
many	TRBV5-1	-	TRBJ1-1	CASTAESPRRTEAFF
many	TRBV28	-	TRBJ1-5	CASSFRLQPQHF
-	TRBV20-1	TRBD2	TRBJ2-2	CSAVVPGLASNTGELFF
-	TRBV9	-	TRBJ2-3	CASSAYKTGDTQYF
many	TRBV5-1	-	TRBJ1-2	CASSSIQRQIGYGYTF
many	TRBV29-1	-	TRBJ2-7	CSVAGLGVYEQYF